This TCR beta chain was identified in a study of shared clonotypes between healthy human individuals. Study-level findings and limits: Between four donors, naive CD4 clonotypes were shared at a level of about 5%.

The deep-level immunoSEQ assay was used. The assay was immunoSEQ multiplex PCR, and TCRdb's table has in-frame clones only and misses some. The sample carries 2 million to 2.5 million clones, just under 95% recorded once. Comments on this clone: What it binds is not known.

The CDR3 loop spans 16 amino acids. Germline CDR1 and CDR2: SEHNR and FQNEAQ (reference sequence). The V and J ends lost 5 bases and 5 bases respectively, with 21 bases between them. The source of this sequence is a man aged 18 to 35 in good health. Some clones in this sample may be carry-over from other donors' samples. The chain recombines TRBV7-9 with TRBJ1-1, with D possibly being TRBD1 (5 bases). Sequencing was done on a sample of naive CD4+ T cells from PBMCs. Subset defined: CD45RA+ positively selected. The CDR3 DNA follows: TGTGCCAGCAGCCCCCACTCGTCGAGGGAGGGGACTGAAGCTTTCTTT. Translation gives CASSPHSSREGTEAFF.